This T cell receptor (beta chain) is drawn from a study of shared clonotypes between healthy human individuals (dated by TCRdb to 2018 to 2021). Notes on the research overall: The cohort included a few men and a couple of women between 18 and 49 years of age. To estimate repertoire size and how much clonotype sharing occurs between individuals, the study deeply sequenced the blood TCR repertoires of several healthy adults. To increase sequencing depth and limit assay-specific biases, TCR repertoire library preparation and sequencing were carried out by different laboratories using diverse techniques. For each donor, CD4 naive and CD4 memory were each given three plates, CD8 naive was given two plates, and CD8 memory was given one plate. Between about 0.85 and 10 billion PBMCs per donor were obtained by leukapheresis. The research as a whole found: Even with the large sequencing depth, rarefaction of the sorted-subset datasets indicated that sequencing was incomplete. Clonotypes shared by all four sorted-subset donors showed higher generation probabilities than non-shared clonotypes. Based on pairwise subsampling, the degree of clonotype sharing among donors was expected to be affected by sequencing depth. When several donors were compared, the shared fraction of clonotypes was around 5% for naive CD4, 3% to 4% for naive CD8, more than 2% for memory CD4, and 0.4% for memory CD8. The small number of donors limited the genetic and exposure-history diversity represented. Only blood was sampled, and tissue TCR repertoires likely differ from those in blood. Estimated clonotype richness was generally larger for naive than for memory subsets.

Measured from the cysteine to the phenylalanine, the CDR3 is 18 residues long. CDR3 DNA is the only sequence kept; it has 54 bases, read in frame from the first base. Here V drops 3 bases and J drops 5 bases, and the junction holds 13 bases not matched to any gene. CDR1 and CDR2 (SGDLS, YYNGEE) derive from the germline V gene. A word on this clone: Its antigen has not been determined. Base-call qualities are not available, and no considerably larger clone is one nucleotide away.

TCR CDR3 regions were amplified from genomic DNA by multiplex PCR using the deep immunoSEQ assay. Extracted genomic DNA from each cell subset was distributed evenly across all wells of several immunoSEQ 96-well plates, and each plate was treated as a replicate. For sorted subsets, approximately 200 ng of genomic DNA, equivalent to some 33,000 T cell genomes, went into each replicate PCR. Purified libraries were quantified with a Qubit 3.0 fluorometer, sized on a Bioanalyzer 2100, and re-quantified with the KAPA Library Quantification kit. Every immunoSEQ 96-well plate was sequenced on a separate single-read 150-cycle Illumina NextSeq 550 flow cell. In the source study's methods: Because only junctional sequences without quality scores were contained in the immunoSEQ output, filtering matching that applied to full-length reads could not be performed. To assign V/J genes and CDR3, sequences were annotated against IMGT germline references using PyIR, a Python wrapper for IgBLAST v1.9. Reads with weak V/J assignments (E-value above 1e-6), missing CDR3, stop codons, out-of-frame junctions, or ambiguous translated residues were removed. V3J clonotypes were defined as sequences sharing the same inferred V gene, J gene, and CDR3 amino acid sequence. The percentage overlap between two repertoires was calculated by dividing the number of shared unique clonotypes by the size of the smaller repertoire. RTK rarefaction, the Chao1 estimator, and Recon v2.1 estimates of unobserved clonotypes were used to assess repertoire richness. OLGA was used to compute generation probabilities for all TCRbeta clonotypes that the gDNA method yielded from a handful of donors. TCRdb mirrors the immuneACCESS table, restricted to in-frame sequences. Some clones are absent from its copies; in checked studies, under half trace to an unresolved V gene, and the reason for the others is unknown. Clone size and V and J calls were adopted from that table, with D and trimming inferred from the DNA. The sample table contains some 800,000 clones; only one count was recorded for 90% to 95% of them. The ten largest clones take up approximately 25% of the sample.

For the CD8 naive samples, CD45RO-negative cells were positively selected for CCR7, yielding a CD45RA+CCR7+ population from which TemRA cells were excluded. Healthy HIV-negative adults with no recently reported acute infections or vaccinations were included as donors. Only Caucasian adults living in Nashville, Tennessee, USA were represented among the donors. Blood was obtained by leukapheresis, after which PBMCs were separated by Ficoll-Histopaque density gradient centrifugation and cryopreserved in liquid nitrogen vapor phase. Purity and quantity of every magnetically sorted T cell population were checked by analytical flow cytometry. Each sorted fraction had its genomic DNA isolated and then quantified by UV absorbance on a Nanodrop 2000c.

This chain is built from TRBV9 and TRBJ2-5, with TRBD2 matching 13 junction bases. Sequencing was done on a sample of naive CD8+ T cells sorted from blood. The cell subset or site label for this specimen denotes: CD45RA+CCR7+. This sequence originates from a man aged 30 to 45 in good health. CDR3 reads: CASSARTSGSGSGETQYF. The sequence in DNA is TGTGCCAGCAGCGCAAGGACTAGCGGGAGTGGGTCAGGGGAGACCCAGTACTTC. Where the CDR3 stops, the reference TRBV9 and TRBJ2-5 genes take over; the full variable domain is DSGVTQTPKHLITATGQRVTLRCSPRSGDLSVYWYQQSLDQGLQFLIQYYNGEERAKGNILERFSAQQFPDLHSELNLSSLELGDSALYFCASSARTSGSGSGETQYFGPGTRLLVL.